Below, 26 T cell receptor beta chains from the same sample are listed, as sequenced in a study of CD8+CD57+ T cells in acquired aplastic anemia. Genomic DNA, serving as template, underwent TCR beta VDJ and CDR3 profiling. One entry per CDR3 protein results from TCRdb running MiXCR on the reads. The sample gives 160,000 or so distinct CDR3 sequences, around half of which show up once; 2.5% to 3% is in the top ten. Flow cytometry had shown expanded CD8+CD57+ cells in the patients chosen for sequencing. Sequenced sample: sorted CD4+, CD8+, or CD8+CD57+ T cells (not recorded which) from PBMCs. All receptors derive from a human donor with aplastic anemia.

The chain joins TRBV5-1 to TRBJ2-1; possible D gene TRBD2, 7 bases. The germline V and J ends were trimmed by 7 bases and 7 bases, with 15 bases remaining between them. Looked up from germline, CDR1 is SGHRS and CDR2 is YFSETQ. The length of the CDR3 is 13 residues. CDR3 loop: CASSTRGGNEQFF. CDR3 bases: TGCGCCAGCTCAACTAGGGGGGGTAATGAGCAGTTCTTC. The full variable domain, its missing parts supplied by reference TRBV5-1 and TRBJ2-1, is KAGVTQTPRYLIKTRGQQVTLSCSPISGHRSVSWYQQTPGQGLQFLFEYFSETQRNKGNFPGRFSGRQFSNSRSEMNVSTLELGDSALYLCASSTRGGNEQFFGPGTRLTVL.

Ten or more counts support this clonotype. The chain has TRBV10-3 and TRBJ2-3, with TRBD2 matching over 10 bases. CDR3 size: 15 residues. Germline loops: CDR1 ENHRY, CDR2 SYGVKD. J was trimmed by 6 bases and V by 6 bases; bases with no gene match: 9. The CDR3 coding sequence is TGTGCCATCAGGGCAGCGGGAGGGCCCTCCGATACGCAGTATTTT. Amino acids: CAIRAAGGPSDTQYF.

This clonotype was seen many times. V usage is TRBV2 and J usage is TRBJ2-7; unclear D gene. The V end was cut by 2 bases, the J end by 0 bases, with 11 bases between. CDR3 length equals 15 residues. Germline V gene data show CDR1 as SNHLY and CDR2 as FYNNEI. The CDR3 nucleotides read TGTGCCAGCAGTGAACAGTCGCCCAGCTCCTACGAGCAGTACTTC. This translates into CASSEQSPSSYEQYF.

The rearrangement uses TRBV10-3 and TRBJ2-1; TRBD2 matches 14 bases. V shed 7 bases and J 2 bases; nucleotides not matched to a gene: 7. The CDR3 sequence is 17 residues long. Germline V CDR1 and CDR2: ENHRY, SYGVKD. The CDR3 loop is CAIKGTSGRIPYNEQFF. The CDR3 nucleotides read TGTGCCATCAAAGGGACTAGCGGGAGAATCCCCTACAATGAGCAGTTCTTC.

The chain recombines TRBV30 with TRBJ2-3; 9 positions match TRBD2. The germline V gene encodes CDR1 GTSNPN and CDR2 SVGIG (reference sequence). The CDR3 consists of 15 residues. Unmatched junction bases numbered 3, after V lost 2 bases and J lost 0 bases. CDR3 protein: CAWSSGTSSTDTQYF. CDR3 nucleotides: TGTGCCTGGAGTTCCGGGACTAGCAGCACAGATACGCAGTATTTT.

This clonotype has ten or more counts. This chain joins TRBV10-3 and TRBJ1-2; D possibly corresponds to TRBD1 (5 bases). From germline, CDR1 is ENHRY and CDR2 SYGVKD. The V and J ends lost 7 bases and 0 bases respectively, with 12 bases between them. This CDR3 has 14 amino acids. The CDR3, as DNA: TGTGCCATCACCCAGGGAAGTTCTAACTATGGCTACACCTTC. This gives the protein CAITQGSSNYGYTF.

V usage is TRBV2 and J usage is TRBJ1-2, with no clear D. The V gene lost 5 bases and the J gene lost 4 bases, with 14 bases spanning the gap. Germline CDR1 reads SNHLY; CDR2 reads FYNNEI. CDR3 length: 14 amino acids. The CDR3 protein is CASSLERASYGYTF. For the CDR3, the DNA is TGTGCCAGCAGTCTAGAAAGGGCGTCCTATGGCTACACCTTC.

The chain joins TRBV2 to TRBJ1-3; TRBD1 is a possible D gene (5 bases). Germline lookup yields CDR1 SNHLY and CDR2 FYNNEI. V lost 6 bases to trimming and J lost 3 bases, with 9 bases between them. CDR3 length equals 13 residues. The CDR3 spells CASSRGIGNTIYF. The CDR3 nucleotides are TGTGCCAGCAGCCGGGGGATTGGAAACACCATATATTTT.

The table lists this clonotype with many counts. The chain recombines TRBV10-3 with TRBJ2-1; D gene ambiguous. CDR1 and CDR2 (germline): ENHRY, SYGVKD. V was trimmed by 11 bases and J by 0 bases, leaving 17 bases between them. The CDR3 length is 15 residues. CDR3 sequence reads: CAAPLKGGSYNEQFF. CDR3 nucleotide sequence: TGTGCCGCACCTCTTAAGGGTGGCTCCTACAATGAGCAGTTCTTC.

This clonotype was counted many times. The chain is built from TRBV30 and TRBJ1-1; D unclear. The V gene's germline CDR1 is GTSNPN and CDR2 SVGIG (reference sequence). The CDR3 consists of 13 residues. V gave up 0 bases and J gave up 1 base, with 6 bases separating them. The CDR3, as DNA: TGTGCCTGGAGTGTTTCAAGGAACACTGAAGCTTTCTTT. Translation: CAWSVSRNTEAFF.

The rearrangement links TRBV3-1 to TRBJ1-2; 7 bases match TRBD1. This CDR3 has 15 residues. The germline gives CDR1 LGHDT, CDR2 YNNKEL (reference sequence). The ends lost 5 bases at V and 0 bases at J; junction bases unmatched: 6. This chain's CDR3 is CASSGKGATNYGYTF. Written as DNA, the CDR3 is TGTGCCAGCAGCGGGAAGGGGGCTACTAACTATGGCTACACCTTC.

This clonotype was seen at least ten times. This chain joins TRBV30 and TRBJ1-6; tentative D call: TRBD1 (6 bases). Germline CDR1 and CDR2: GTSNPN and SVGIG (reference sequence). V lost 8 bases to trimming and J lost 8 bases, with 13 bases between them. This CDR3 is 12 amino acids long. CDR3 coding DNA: TGTGCCCAGGGGAGGGGGGATTCACCCCTCCACTTT. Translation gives CAQGRGDSPLHF.

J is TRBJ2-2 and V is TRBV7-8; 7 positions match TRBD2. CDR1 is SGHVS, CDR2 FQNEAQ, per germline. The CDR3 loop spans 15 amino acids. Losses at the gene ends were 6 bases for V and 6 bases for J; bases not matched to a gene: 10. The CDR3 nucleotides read TGTGCCAGCAGAACCTGGCGGGAGCCACCCGGGGAGCTGTTTTTT. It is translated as CASRTWREPPGELFF.

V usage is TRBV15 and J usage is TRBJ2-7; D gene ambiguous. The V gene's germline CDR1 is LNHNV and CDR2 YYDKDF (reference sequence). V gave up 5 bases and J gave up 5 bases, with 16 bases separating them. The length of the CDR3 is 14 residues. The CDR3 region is CATSARTAWDEQYF. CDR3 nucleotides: TGTGCCACCAGCGCCCGGACGGCCTGGGACGAGCAGTACTTC.

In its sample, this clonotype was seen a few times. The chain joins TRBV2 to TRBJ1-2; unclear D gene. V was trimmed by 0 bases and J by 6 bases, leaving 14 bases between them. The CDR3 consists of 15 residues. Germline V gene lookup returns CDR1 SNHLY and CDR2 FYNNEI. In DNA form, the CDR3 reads TGTGCCAGCAGTGAAGCGTTTTCCGGGGTGGATGGCTACACCTTC. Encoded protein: CASSEAFSGVDGYTF.

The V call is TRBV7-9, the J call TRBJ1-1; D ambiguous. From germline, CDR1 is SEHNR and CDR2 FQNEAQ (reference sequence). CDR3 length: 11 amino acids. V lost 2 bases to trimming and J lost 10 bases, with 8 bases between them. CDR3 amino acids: CASSLPPRAFF. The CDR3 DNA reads TGTGCCAGCAGCTTACCCCCTAGAGCTTTCTTT.

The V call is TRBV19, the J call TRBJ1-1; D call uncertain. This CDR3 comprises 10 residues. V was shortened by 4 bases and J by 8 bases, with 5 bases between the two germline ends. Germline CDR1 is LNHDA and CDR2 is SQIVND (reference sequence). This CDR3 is CASSNQEAFF. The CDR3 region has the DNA TGTGCCAGTAGTAATCAGGAAGCTTTCTTT.

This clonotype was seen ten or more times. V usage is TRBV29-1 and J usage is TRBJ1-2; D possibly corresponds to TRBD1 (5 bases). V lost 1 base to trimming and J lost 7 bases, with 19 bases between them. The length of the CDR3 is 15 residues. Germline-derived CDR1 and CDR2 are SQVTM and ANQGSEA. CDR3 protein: CSVEATWGGQGGYTF. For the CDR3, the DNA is TGCAGCGTTGAAGCAACTTGGGGGGGTCAGGGTGGCTACACCTTC.

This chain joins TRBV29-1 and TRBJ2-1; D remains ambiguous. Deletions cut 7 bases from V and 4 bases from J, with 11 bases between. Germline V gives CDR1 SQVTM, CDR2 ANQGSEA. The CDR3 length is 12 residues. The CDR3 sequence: CSGGGEYNEQFF. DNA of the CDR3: TGCAGCGGAGGTGGGGAATACAATGAGCAGTTCTTC.

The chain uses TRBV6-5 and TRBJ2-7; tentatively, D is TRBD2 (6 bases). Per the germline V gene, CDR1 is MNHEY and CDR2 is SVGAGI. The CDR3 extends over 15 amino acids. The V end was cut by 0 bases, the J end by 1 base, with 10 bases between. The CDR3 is CASSYSGGASYEQYV. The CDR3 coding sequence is TGTGCCAGCAGTTACTCAGGCGGGGCATCCTACGAGCAGTACGTC.

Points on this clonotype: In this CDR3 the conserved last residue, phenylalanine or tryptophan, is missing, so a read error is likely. CDR3 in DNA: TGTGCCGGCAGTGGGACGCCAAGAACTGAAGCTTTCTCT. Its protein product is CAGSGTPRTEAFS. This chain joins TRBV2 and TRBJ1-1, with D tentatively TRBD1 (5 bases). The germline V gene has CDR1 SNHLY and CDR2 FYNNEI. The CDR3 loop spans 13 amino acids.

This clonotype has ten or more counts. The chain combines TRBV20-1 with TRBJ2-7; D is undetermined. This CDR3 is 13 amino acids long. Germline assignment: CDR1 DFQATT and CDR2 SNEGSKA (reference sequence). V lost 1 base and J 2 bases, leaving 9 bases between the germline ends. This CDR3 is CSARGLSAYEQYF. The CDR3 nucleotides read TGCAGTGCTAGAGGGCTATCCGCCTACGAGCAGTACTTC.

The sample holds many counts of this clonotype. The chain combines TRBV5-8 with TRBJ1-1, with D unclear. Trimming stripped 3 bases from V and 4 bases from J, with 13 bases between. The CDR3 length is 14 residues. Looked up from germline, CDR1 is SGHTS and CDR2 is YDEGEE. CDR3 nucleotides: TGTGCCAGCAGCTCAAAAGCCCTCAGCACTGAAGCTTTCTTT. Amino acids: CASSSKALSTEAFF. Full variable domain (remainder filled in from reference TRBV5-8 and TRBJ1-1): EAGVTQSPTHLIKTRGQQATLRCSPISGHTSVYWYQQALGLGLQFLLWYDEGEERNRGNFPPRFSGRQFPNYSSELNVNALELEDSALYLCASSSKALSTEAFFGQGTRLTVV.

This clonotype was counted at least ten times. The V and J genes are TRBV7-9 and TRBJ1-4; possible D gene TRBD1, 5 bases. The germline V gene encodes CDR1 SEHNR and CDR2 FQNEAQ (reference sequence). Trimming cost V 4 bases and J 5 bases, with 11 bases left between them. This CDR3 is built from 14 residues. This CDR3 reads CASSSGRGNEKLFF. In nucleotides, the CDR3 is TGTGCCAGCAGCTCGGGACGGGGGAATGAAAAACTGTTTTTT.

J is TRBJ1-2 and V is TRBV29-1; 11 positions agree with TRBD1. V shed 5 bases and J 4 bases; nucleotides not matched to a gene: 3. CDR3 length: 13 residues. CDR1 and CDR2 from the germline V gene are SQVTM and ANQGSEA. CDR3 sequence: CSVWTGGCYGYTF. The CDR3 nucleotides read TGCAGCGTTTGGACAGGGGGCTGCTATGGCTACACCTTC.

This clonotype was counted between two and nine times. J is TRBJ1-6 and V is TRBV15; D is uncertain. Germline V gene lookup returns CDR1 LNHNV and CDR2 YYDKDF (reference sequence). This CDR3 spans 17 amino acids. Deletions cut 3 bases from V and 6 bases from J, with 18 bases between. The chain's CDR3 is CATSSAILDVRNSPLHF. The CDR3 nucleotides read TGTGCCACCAGCAGCGCAATTTTGGACGTACGTAATTCACCCCTCCACTTT.